The next 6 T cell receptor beta chains were all read from a single sample in a study of shared clonotypes between healthy human individuals. Here immunoSEQ multiplex PCR was the method, and the copy in TCRdb shows in-frame clones only, minus some. The data hold fewer than 850,000 clones, with more than 70% observed a single time. The sample consisted of memory CD4+ T cells sorted from blood. Subset: CD45RA-negative fraction. These receptors were obtained from a woman between 25 and 40 years old in good health.

This clone was observed a handful of times. In DNA form, the CDR3 reads TGTGCCAGCAGCTCGGGACTGGCCTACAATGAGCAGTTCTTC. Translation gives CASSSGLAYNEQFF. The rearrangement links TRBV7-3 to TRBJ2-1; tentatively, D is TRBD2 (6 bases). The germline V gene has CDR1 SGHTA and CDR2 FQGTGA. V was shortened by 4 bases and J by 2 bases, with 9 bases between the two germline ends. This CDR3 is built from 14 residues.

The chain is built from TRBV25-1 and TRBJ2-3; 7 bases map to TRBD2. V shed 2 bases, J shed 0 bases, and the junction held 11 bases outside the gene matches. The CDR3 consists of 18 residues. Germline CDR1 reads MGHDK; CDR2 reads SYGVNS. The CDR3 protein is CASSERDGRTFSTDTQYF. CDR3 sequence (DNA): TGTGCCAGCAGTGAAAGAGACGGGAGGACCTTTAGCACAGATACGCAGTATTTT.

This rearrangement joins TRBV11-2 to TRBJ2-1; 7 bases are a match to TRBD2. J gave up 6 bases and V 6 bases, and 11 bases lay outside the gene matches. Germline assignment: CDR1 SGHAT and CDR2 FQNNGV. The CDR3 spans 15 residues. The CDR3 here is CASRRPGLSINEQFF. The CDR3, as DNA: TGTGCCAGCAGAAGACCGGGACTAAGTATCAATGAGCAGTTCTTC. The full variable domain, its missing parts supplied by reference TRBV11-2 and TRBJ2-1, is EAGVAQSPRYKIIEKRQSVAFWCNPISGHATLYWYQQILGQGPKLLIQFQNNGVVDDSQLPKDRFSAERLKGVDSTLKIQPAKLEDSAVYLCASRRPGLSINEQFFGPGTRLTVL.

The rearrangement joins TRBV28 to TRBJ2-1; D gene unclear. V was clipped by 3 bases and J by 8 bases, with 14 bases between them. Germline V gene data show CDR1 as MDHEN and CDR2 as SYDVKM. The CDR3 length is 14 residues. CDR3 protein: CASSLIFFAYEQFF. For the CDR3, the DNA is TGTGCCAGCAGTTTGATCTTTTTTGCCTATGAGCAGTTCTTC.

This clone was observed a single time. The gene calls are TRBV11-2 and TRBJ2-1; the match to TRBD1 covers 11 bases. Germline values: CDR1 SGHAT, CDR2 FQNNGV. This CDR3 contains 15 residues. V shed 3 bases and J 8 bases; nucleotides not matched to a gene: 6. The CDR3 region has the DNA TGTGCCAGCAGCTTGTCGGGGGACAGGGGGTATGAGCAGTTCTTC. Its translation is CASSLSGDRGYEQFF.

This clone was counted a single time. J is TRBJ1-4 and V is TRBV7-9; 7 bases are shared with TRBD1. The CDR3 sequence is 13 residues long. After removal of 6 bases from V and 6 bases from J, the junction contained 4 bases not matched to a gene. From germline, CDR1 is SEHNR and CDR2 FQNEAQ (reference sequence). The CDR3 spells CASRFTGDEKLFF. The CDR3 DNA follows: TGTGCCAGCAGGTTCACAGGGGATGAAAAACTGTTTTTT. The full variable domain, in which reference TRBV7-9 and TRBJ1-4 provide the parts outside the CDR3, is DTGVSQNPRHKITKRGQNVTFRCDPISEHNRLYWYRQTLGQGPEFLTYFQNEAQLEKSRLLSDRFSAERPKGSFSTLEIQRTEQGDSAMYLCASRFTGDEKLFFGSGTQLSVL.